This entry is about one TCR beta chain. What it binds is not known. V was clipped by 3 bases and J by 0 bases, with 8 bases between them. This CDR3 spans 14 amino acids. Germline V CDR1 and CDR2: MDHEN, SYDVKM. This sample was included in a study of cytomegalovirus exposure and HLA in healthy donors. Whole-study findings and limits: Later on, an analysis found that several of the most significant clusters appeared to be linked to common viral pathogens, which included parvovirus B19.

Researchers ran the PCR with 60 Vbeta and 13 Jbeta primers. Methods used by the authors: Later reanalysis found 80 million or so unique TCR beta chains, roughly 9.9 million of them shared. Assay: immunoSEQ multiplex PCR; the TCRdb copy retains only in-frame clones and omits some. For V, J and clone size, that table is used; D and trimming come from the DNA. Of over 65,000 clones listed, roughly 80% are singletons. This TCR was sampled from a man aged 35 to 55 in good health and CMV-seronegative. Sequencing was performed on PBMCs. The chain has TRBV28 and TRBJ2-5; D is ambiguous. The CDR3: CASSFLSYQETQYF. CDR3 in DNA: TGTGCCAGCAGTTTTCTCTCGTACCAAGAGACCCAGTACTTC.